Following are 27 T cell receptor beta chains from one sample sequenced in a study of T cells in localized non-small cell lung cancer. Assay: immunoSEQ multiplex PCR; the TCRdb copy retains only in-frame clones and omits some. Here the sample spans about 3,700 clones, more than 20% being singletons. The sequencing used lung tumor tissue, collected before any cancer treatment. The receptors here all came from a woman aged 40-69 years with stage I lung adenocarcinoma.

This clone is labeled as medium-sized. The rearrangement links TRBV11-3 to TRBJ1-6; no clear D gene. Trimming left V 2 bases short and J 10 bases short, with 12 bases between. This CDR3 has 14 residues. Germline CDR1 reads SGHNT; CDR2 reads YENEEA. CDR3 residues: CASSLSGRESPLHF. DNA for the CDR3: TGTGCCAGCAGCTTATCGGGCAGAGAATCACCCCTCCACTTT.

Relative to its sample, this clone is medium-sized. DNA of the CDR3: TGTGCCAGCAGCCCCGATAATAGGGATCAGCCCCAGCATTTT. This encodes CASSPDNRDQPQHF. The rearrangement links TRBV9 to TRBJ1-5; D ambiguous. CDR1 is SGDLS and CDR2 is YYNGEE in the germline V gene. Between the trimmed V and J ends, which lost 4 bases and 5 bases, there was a span of 13 bases. This CDR3 is 14 amino acids long.

The chain joins TRBV6-8 to TRBJ1-3; no clear D. The CDR3 is 14 amino acids. The germline V gene encodes CDR1 MNHGY and CDR2 SAAAGT. The V end lost 2 bases, the J end lost 4 bases, and 9 bases lay between the germline ends. CDR3 loop: CASSYSGDGNTIYF. The CDR3 bases are TGTGCCAGCAGTTACAGCGGAGACGGAAACACCATATATTTT.

This chain uses TRBV5-1 with TRBJ1-5, with TRBD1 matching 7 bases. Germline CDR1 and CDR2: SGHRS and YFSETQ. This CDR3 spans 14 amino acids. With 3 bases clipped from V and 4 bases from J, the junction kept 4 bases outside the gene matches. CDR3 DNA sequence: TGCGCCAGCAGCTACGCAGGGGGAAATCAGCCCCAGCATTTT. This encodes CASSYAGGNQPQHF.

This clone was counted a few times. This chain links TRBV6-8 with TRBJ1-1; maybe TRBD1 (6 bases). The CDR3 runs 16 residues. Trimming shortened V by 5 bases and J by 0 bases, and 16 bases separated the two germline ends. Per germline, CDR1 MNHGY and CDR2 SAAAGT. The CDR3 reads CASSALDRSMNTEAFF. The DNA of the CDR3 is TGTGCCAGCAGTGCTCTTGACAGGTCAATGAACACTGAAGCTTTCTTT.

V and J are TRBV18 and TRBJ1-2; D possibly corresponds to TRBD1 (6 bases). This CDR3 is built from 13 residues. Germline V gene sequence: CDR1 KGHSH, CDR2 LQKENI. Trimming pared 1 base from V and 4 bases from J, leaving 7 bases between. In nucleotides, the CDR3 is TGTGCCAGCTCACCACTGGACAGCTATGGCTACACCTTC. Translating it yields CASSPLDSYGYTF.

This clone has a handful of counts. The chain joins TRBV11-3 to TRBJ1-4, with D perhaps TRBD1 (6 bases). The CDR3 has 15 amino acids. Trimming removed 3 bases at V and 5 bases at J, with 13 bases between. Germline V gene sequence: CDR1 SGHNT, CDR2 YENEEA. The CDR3 reads CASSLGGQKNEKLFF. The CDR3 nucleotides are TGTGCCAGCAGCTTGGGGGGGCAGAAGAATGAAAAACTGTTTTTT.

The chain combines TRBV12-5 with TRBJ2-3; tentatively, D is TRBD1 (5 bases). The CDR3 spans 16 residues. Germline assignment: CDR1 LGHNT and CDR2 FRNRAP. Trimming pared 2 bases from V and 6 bases from J, leaving 18 bases between. The CDR3 DNA follows: TGTGCTAGTGGTTTGCAGGCAGGGCGGTTGTCGGATACGCAGTATTTT. Protein product: CASGLQAGRLSDTQYF.

This clone has just a few counts. The gene calls are TRBV6-8 and TRBJ2-7, with a tentative D call TRBD2 (5 bases). This CDR3 contains 16 residues. The germline V and J ends were trimmed by 0 bases and 2 bases, with 14 bases remaining between them. CDR1 is MNHGY and CDR2 is SAAAGT in the germline V gene. CDR3 amino acids: CASSYSAGRSAYEQYF. CDR3 DNA sequence: TGTGCCAGCAGTTACTCCGCGGGCAGGTCGGCCTACGAGCAGTACTTC.

The table lists this clone with a few counts. The chain recombines TRBV1 with TRBJ1-4. TRBV1 is marked as a pseudogene. The CDR3 is made up of 16 amino acids. CDR3 amino acids: CASSPIGKAPNEKLFF. The CDR3, as DNA: TGCGCCAGCAGCCCTATTGGGAAAGCCCCGAATGAAAAACTGTTTTTT.

The sample holds a few counts of this clone. Compared with germline, one end of the junction differs, possibly owing to a read error. The rearrangement uses TRBV6-8 and TRBJ2-7; D perhaps matches TRBD1 (6 bases). In germline, CDR1 is MNHGY, CDR2 SAAAGT. The CDR3 length is 14 residues. Here the CDR3 DNA reads TGTGCCAGCAGTGACTCGACAGGATCGTCCGAGCAGTACTTC. As protein: CASSDSTGSSEQYF.

The chain has TRBV14 and TRBJ2-1; 8 bases fit TRBD2. CDR1 and CDR2 from the germline V gene are SGHDN and FVKESK. The CDR3 totals 15 residues. V shed 4 bases, J shed 6 bases, and the junction held 8 bases outside the gene matches. The CDR3 sequence: CASSPTGGGSNEQFF. The CDR3, as DNA: TGTGCCAGCAGCCCGACCGGGGGGGGGTCCAATGAGCAGTTCTTC.

This clone was recorded only once. The chain carries TRBV28 and TRBJ1-2; D is unresolved. Trimming took 3 bases from V and 2 from J, leaving 19 bases between them. The germline CDR1 and CDR2 sequences are MDHEN and SYDVKM. There are 17 residues in the CDR3. Here the CDR3 DNA reads TGTGCCAGCAGTTTCCCAAGACTTCGGGAGGTGAACTATGGCTACACCTTC. This encodes CASSFPRLREVNYGYTF.

The chain combines TRBV11-3 with TRBJ1-1, with a possible D match to TRBD1 (6 bases). CDR1 is SGHNT, CDR2 YENEEA, per germline. The length of the CDR3 is 14 residues. V was trimmed by 5 bases and J by 0 bases, leaving 10 bases between them. The CDR3, as DNA: TGTGCCAGCAGCCGAGGACAGTTGAACACTGAAGCTTTCTTT. This codes for CASSRGQLNTEAFF.

A few counts support this clone. The chain employs TRBV7-6 and TRBJ2-7, with D tentatively TRBD2 (5 bases). The CDR3 is 14 amino acids. Germline CDR1 SGHVS, CDR2 FNYEAQ. The V end was cut by 5 bases, the J end by 3 bases, with 14 bases between. The CDR3 DNA sequence: TGTGCCAGCAGCCCCTTTCGGAGGAGCTACGAGCAGTACTTC. Residues: CASSPFRRSYEQYF. Drawing the rest from reference TRBV7-6 and TRBJ2-7, the complete variable domain is GAGVSQSPRYKVTKRGQDVALRCDPISGHVSLYWYRQALGQGPEFLTYFNYEAQQDKSGLPNDRFSAERPEGSISTLTIQRTEQRDSAMYRCASSPFRRSYEQYFGPGTRLTVT.

This clone is labeled as large. As DNA, the CDR3 is TGTGCCAGCAGCTCAATTCGTGGAAATGAGCAAGAGACCCAGTACTTC. This gives the protein CASSSIRGNEQETQYF. This chain joins TRBV11-3 and TRBJ2-5, with D uncertain. Trimming took off 4 bases at V and 2 bases at J, with 17 bases between the two ends. The CDR3 loop spans 16 amino acids. CDR1 is SGHNT, CDR2 YENEEA, per germline.

The sample holds a few counts of this clone. The chain joins TRBV28 to TRBJ2-3, with D uncertain. Germline V lookup: CDR1 MDHEN, CDR2 SYDVKM. This CDR3 region has 15 residues. The germline V and J ends were trimmed by 4 bases and 1 base, with 12 bases remaining between them. CDR3 DNA: TGTGCCAGCAGTTCTATAGGGTACGGCACAGATACGCAGTATTTT. This codes for CASSSIGYGTDTQYF.

This clone counts as medium-sized. The CDR3 protein is CASSEGAGVGGRAEAFF. The CDR3, as DNA: TGTGCCAGCAGTGAAGGAGCAGGGGTGGGAGGAAGGGCTGAAGCTTTCTTT. The V gene is TRBV9, the J gene TRBJ1-1; TRBD1 is a possible D gene (6 bases). The CDR3 is 17 amino acids. V was pared by 5 bases and J by 6 bases, with 26 bases between. The germline gives CDR1 SGDLS, CDR2 YYNGEE.

J is TRBJ1-1 and V is TRBV6-8; D is possibly TRBD1 (5 bases). Germline V gene data show CDR1 as MNHGY and CDR2 as SAAAGT. V was cut by 5 bases and J by 4 bases, with 14 bases left in between. The CDR3 totals 14 residues. The CDR3 sequence: CASSPMMGGTEAFF. The CDR3 DNA is TGTGCCAGCAGTCCCATGATGGGGGGCACTGAAGCTTTCTTT.

The chain combines TRBV14 with TRBJ2-3, with D unresolved. Germline-derived CDR1 and CDR2 are SGHDN and FVKESK. The CDR3 covers 13 residues. Trimming removed 2 bases at V and 1 base at J, with 4 bases between. The CDR3 sequence is CASSQFRTDTQYF. The CDR3 DNA reads as TGTGCCAGCAGCCAATTCCGCACAGATACGCAGTATTTT. The whole variable domain, filled in from reference TRBV14 and TRBJ2-3, reads EAGVTQFPSHSVIEKGQTVTLRCDPISGHDNLYWYRRVMGKEIKFLLHFVKESKQDESGMPNNRFLAERTGGTYSTLKVQPAELEDSGVYFCASSQFRTDTQYFGPGTRLTVL.

The genes are TRBV11-3 and TRBJ2-7, with 10 positions matching TRBD1. CDR1 and CDR2 (germline): SGHNT, YENEEA. Trimming cost V 4 bases and J 4 bases; bases outside gene matches: 16. The CDR3 is 18 amino acids. CDR3 loop: CASSSGTGVAVGNYEQYF. As DNA, the CDR3 is TGTGCCAGCAGCTCCGGGACAGGGGTCGCCGTGGGCAATTACGAGCAGTACTTC.

This clone was seen a handful of times. The V gene is TRBV5-1, the J gene TRBJ1-1, with D perhaps TRBD1 (5 bases). The length of the CDR3 is 14 residues. CDR1 is SGHRS, CDR2 YFSETQ, per germline. Trimming pared 2 bases from V and 0 bases from J, leaving 8 bases between. The CDR3 loop reads CASSLGHLNTEAFF. CDR3 bases: TGCGCCAGCAGCTTAGGACACTTGAACACTGAAGCTTTCTTT. The complete variable domain, with remaining parts taken from reference TRBV5-1 and TRBJ1-1, reads KAGVTQTPRYLIKTRGQQVTLSCSPISGHRSVSWYQQTPGQGLQFLFEYFSETQRNKGNFPGRFSGRQFSNSRSEMNVSTLELGDSALYLCASSLGHLNTEAFFGQGTRLTVV.

Remarks on this clone: Sequence at one end of the junction differs from germline and may be a read error. This chain uses TRBV25-1 with TRBJ2-1; 9 bases map to TRBD1. CDR3 length: 15 amino acids. Germline CDR1 reads MGHDK; CDR2 reads SYGVNS. CDR3 protein: CASCDRDRDPNEQFF. For the CDR3, the DNA is TGTGCCAGCTGTGACCGGGACAGGGATCCCAATGAGCAGTTCTTC.

V usage is TRBV19 and J usage is TRBJ2-3, with unresolved D. The V gene lost 6 bases and the J gene lost 10 bases, with 11 bases spanning the gap. The CDR3 has 11 amino acids. CDR1 is LNHDA and CDR2 is SQIVND in the germline V gene (reference sequence). DNA for the CDR3: TGTGCCAGTAGCTTGGGGATCGCGCAGTATTTT. Protein sequence: CASSLGIAQYF.

This chain connects TRBV4-1 to TRBJ1-1, with TRBD1 as a possible D gene (6 bases). Trimming shortened V by 9 bases and J by 4 bases, and 21 bases separated the two germline ends. Per germline, CDR1 MGHRA and CDR2 YSYEKL. There are 15 residues in the CDR3. In DNA, the CDR3 is TGCGCCAGTCAGGAGGGGGGGAAGAATACCACTGAAGCTTTCTTT. It encodes CASQEGGKNTTEAFF.

The chain recombines TRBV5-1 with TRBJ2-3; TRBD1 matches 10 bases. The trim removed 3 bases at V and 7 bases at J, leaving 14 bases unmatched. The CDR3 contains 17 residues. Germline loops: CDR1 SGHRS, CDR2 YFSETQ. The CDR3 protein is CASSSLAGGQGSHTQYF. The DNA of the CDR3 is TGCGCCAGCAGCTCGCTGGCTGGGGGACAGGGGTCCCATACGCAGTATTTT.

The chain links TRBV25-1 to TRBJ1-1; 7 bases line up with TRBD1. J was trimmed by 0 bases and V by 5 bases; bases with no gene match: 6. Germline V gives CDR1 MGHDK, CDR2 SYGVNS. CDR3 size: 15 residues. CDR3 sequence (DNA): TGTGCCAGCAGTAAGTCGGGACAGCTGAACACTGAAGCTTTCTTT. It specifies CASSKSGQLNTEAFF.